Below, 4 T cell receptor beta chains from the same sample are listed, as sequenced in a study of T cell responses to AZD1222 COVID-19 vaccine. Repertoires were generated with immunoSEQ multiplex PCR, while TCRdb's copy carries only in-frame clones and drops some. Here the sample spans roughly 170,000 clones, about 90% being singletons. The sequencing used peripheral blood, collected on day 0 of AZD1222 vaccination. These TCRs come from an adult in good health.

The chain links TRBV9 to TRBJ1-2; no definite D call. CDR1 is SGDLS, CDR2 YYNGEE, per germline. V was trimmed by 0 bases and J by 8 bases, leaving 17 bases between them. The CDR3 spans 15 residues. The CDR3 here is CASSVGSSEARGYTF. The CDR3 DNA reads TGTGCCAGCAGCGTAGGTAGCAGCGAGGCAAGAGGCTACACCTTC.

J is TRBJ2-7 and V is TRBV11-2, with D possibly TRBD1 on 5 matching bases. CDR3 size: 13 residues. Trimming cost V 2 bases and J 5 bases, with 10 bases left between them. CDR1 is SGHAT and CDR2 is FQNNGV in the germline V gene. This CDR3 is CASSLLRDHEQYF. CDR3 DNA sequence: TGTGCCAGCAGCTTACTCAGGGATCACGAGCAGTACTTC.

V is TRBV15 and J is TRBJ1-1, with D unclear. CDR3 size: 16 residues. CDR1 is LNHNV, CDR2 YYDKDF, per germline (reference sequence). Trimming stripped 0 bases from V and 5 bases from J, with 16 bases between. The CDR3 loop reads CATSRDRRARGTEAFF. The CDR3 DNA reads TGTGCCACCAGCAGAGATCGTCGGGCACGGGGAACTGAAGCTTTCTTT.

The CDR3 is CASSREANSPLHF. CDR3 nucleotide sequence: TGTGCCAGCAGCAGGGAGGCAAATTCACCCCTCCACTTT. This rearrangement joins TRBV6-5 to TRBJ1-6; D perhaps matches TRBD1 (5 bases). The V end was cut by 6 bases, the J end by 7 bases, with 10 bases between. Germline V gene data show CDR1 as MNHEY and CDR2 as SVGAGI. The CDR3 sequence is 13 residues long.